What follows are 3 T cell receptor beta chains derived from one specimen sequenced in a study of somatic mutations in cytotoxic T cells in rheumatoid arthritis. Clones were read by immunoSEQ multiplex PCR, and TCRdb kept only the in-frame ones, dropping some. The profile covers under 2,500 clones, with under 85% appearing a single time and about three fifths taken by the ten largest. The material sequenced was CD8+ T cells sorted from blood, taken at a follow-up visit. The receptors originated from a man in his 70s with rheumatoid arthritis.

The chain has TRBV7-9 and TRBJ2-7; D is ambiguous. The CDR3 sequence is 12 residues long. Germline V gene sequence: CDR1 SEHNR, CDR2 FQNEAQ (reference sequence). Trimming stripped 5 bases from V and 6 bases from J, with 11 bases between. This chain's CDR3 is CASSPRLGEQYF. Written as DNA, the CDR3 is TGTGCCAGCAGCCCCCGGCTGGGCGAGCAGTACTTC. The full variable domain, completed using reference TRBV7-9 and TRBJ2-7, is DTGVSQNPRHKITKRGQNVTFRCDPISEHNRLYWYRQTLGQGPEFLTYFQNEAQLEKSRLLSDRFSAERPKGSFSTLEIQRTEQGDSAMYLCASSPRLGEQYFGPGTRLTVT.

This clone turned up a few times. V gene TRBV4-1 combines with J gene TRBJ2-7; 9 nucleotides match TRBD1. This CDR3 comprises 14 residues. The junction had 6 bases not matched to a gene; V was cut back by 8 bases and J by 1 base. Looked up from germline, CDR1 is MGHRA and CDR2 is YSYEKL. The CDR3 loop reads CASRQDRGSYEQYF. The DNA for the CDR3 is TGCGCCAGCCGTCAGGACAGGGGTTCCTACGAGCAGTACTTC.

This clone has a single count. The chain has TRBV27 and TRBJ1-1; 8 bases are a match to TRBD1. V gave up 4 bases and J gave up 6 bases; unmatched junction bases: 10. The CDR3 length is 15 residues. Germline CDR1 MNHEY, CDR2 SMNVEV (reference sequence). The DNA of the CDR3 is TGTGCCAGCAGTTCAGGACAGGGTTGGGGGTCTGAAGCTTTCTTT. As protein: CASSSGQGWGSEAFF.